The next 27 T cell receptor beta chains were all read from a single sample in a study of identical twins. MiXCR, applied by TCRdb to the 5' RACE reads, yields one record per CDR3 protein. Of fewer than 900,000 distinct CDR3 sequences in the sample, about 20% were seen once. In addition, the sample was reused for a study of T cells expressing NK-cell markers.

The sample was PBMCs. These receptor sequences come from a woman aged 18-29 years in good health.

The chain uses TRBV12-3 or TRBV12-4 and TRBJ2-5; D remains ambiguous. The CDR3 extends over 13 amino acids. V dropped 5 bases and J dropped 4 bases, with 11 bases sitting between them. The CDR3 bases are TGTGCCAGCAGTCCCCGGGCTTCAGAGACCCAGTACTTC. Protein: CASSPRASETQYF.

The V and J genes are TRBV7-8 and TRBJ2-7; D possibly corresponds to TRBD2 (7 bases). There are 16 residues in the CDR3. Germline CDR1 SGHVS, CDR2 FQNEAQ. With 2 bases removed from V and 7 bases from J, the gap between germline ends came to 21 bases. CDR3 sequence reads: CASSLRGGTNLPEQYF. CDR3 sequence (DNA): TGTGCCAGCAGCTTAAGGGGGGGGACTAACCTCCCTGAGCAGTACTTC.

This clonotype was observed a few times. The V and J genes are TRBV20-1 and TRBJ1-6; D remains ambiguous. Trimming cost V 0 bases and J 8 bases, with 5 bases left between them. CDR1 DFQATT and CDR2 SNEGSKA come from the germline V gene (reference sequence). The CDR3 has 12 amino acids. In DNA form, the CDR3 reads TGCAGTGCTAGAGATGTGGATTCACCCCTCCACTTT. This codes for CSARDVDSPLHF.

This clonotype was detected only a few times. This sequence joins TRBV12-3 or TRBV12-4 and TRBJ2-1, with 8 bases fitting TRBD2. The CDR3 length is 16 residues. V lost 6 bases and J lost 8; bases outside the gene matches: 15. The CDR3 nucleotides read TGTGCCAGCAGATTAAGCGGGGGTGGATTTTCGTATGAGCAGTTCTTC. Translation: CASRLSGGGFSYEQFF.

V usage is TRBV14 and J usage is TRBJ2-1; D may be TRBD1 (5 bases). The CDR3 contains 16 residues. Germline CDR1 and CDR2: SGHDN and FVKESK. Trimming took off 1 base at V and 6 bases at J, with 16 bases between the two ends. Written as DNA, the CDR3 is TGTGCCAGCAGCCAAGCAGCGACTTCAAGGGGCAATGAGCAGTTCTTC. Translation: CASSQAATSRGNEQFF.

The V gene is TRBV20-1, the J gene TRBJ2-7; D tentatively reads TRBD1 or TRBD2 (6 bases each). There are 14 residues in the CDR3. Looked up from germline, CDR1 is DFQATT and CDR2 is SNEGSKA (reference sequence). The germline V and J ends were trimmed by 5 bases and 2 bases, with 16 bases remaining between them. The CDR3 spells CSALGGGATYEQYF. CDR3 DNA sequence: TGCAGTGCTTTAGGGGGAGGCGCCACCTACGAGCAGTACTTC.

This clonotype was seen many times. Germline is not matched at one junction end, which may reflect a read error. The chain is built from TRBV12-3 or TRBV12-4 and TRBJ1-1; D gene ambiguous. This CDR3 comprises 13 residues. For the CDR3, the DNA is TGCGCCAGCAGCTTGGGCACGGGAACTGAAGCTTTCTTT. This codes for CASSLGTGTEAFF.

The genes are TRBV20-1 and TRBJ2-3, with 7 positions matching TRBD2. J was trimmed by 0 bases and V by 6 bases; bases with no gene match: 6. CDR1 DFQATT and CDR2 SNEGSKA come from the germline V gene (reference sequence). The CDR3 has 14 amino acids. Written as DNA, the CDR3 is TGCAGTGCGTCTGCTAGCGGTAGCACAGATACGCAGTATTTT. Translating it yields CSASASGSTDTQYF.

This clonotype was observed a few times. This chain connects TRBV29-1 to TRBJ2-2; D unresolved. The CDR3 runs 14 residues. Germline loops: CDR1 SQVTM, CDR2 ANQGSEA. The V gene lost 6 bases and the J gene lost 1 base, with 12 bases spanning the gap. The CDR3 loop reads CSVAPPWNTGELFF. The CDR3 DNA is TGCAGCGTCGCTCCGCCCTGGAACACCGGGGAGCTGTTTTTT.

Only a few counts were recorded for this clonotype. The CDR3 region is CASTGQGARSQFF. The CDR3 DNA follows: TGTGCCAGCACCGGACAGGGGGCCCGTTCCCAGTTCTTC. V and J are TRBV12-3 or TRBV12-4 and TRBJ2-1; 11 bases are shared with TRBD1. V dropped 7 bases and J dropped 13; count of bases not matched to a gene: 9. The CDR3 is 13 residues long.

This chain connects TRBV7-3 to TRBJ2-4; 9 bases line up with TRBD1. Germline V gives CDR1 SGHTA, CDR2 FQGTGA. This CDR3 has 18 residues. Germline trimming cut 2 bases from V and 1 base from J; bases unmatched to any gene: 9. The CDR3 DNA is TGTGCCAGCAGCTTAGGGACAGGGACCCCCATGGCCAAAAACATTCAGTACTTC. The encoded protein is CASSLGTGTPMAKNIQYF. The whole variable domain, remainder taken from reference TRBV7-3 and TRBJ2-4, is GAGVSQTPSNKVTEKGKYVELRCDPISGHTALYWYRQSLGQGPEFLIYFQGTGAADDSGLPNDRFFAVRPEGSVSTLKIQRTERGDSAVYLCASSLGTGTPMAKNIQYFGAGTRLSVL.

Ten or more counts support this clonotype. The chain combines TRBV12-3 or TRBV12-4 with TRBJ1-2; D is unresolved. With 1 base removed from V and 7 bases from J, the gap between germline ends came to 13 bases. The length of the CDR3 is 14 residues. In DNA, the CDR3 is TGTGCCAGCAGTTTAGGTCAAGGCCGAGGTGGCTACACCTTC. Translated, it gives CASSLGQGRGGYTF.

This clonotype occurred a few times. The genes are TRBV5-1 and TRBJ2-5, with 10 bases matching TRBD2. V shed 0 bases, J shed 4 bases, and the junction held 6 bases outside the gene matches. The CDR3 has 16 residues. Germline V gives CDR1 SGHRS, CDR2 YFSETQ. The CDR3 loop is CASSLVLAGSPETQYF. The DNA for the CDR3 is TGCGCCAGCAGCTTGGTACTAGCGGGGAGTCCAGAGACCCAGTACTTC.

This clonotype was picked up a small number of times. The CDR3 spells CASGLETKGTQYF. CDR3 bases: TGTGCTAGTGGTTTGGAGACTAAGGGTACGCAGTATTTT. The V and J genes are TRBV12-5 and TRBJ2-3, with D maybe TRBD2 (5 bases). Trimming took 1 base from V and 8 from J, leaving 10 bases between them. The CDR3 is made up of 13 amino acids. In germline, CDR1 is LGHNT, CDR2 FRNRAP. The full variable domain, in which reference TRBV12-5 and TRBJ2-3 provide the parts outside the CDR3, is DARVTQTPRHKVTEMGQEVTMRCQPILGHNTVFWYRQTMMQGLELLAYFRNRAPLDDSGMPKDRFSAEMPDATLATLKIQPSEPRDSAVYFCASGLETKGTQYFGPGTRLTVL.

This clonotype showed up just a few times. This rearrangement joins TRBV5-1 to TRBJ2-1, with D possibly TRBD1 on 6 matching bases. Germline-derived CDR1 and CDR2 are SGHRS and YFSETQ. The CDR3 length is 14 residues. V was cut by 5 bases and J by 3 bases, with 12 bases left in between. The DNA of the CDR3 is TGCGCCAGCAGGATAACAGGGCTCTACAATGAGCAGTTCTTC. As protein: CASRITGLYNEQFF.

The V call is TRBV6-1, the J call TRBJ1-2; 7 nucleotides line up with TRBD1. This CDR3 comprises 11 residues. Germline lookup yields CDR1 MNHNS and CDR2 SASEGT. The V gene end was trimmed by 10 bases and the J gene end by 3 bases; junction bases not matched to a gene: 2. The CDR3 sequence is CATTGDYGYTF. CDR3 DNA sequence: TGTGCCACCACAGGGGACTATGGCTACACCTTC.

The V gene is TRBV5-1, the J gene TRBJ1-1; a weak D match, TRBD1 (5 bases). V lost 4 bases, J lost 10 bases, and 11 bases lay in between. The CDR3 length is 11 residues. Germline CDR1 and CDR2: SGHRS and YFSETQ. The CDR3, as DNA: TGCGCCAGCAGCGGTACAGGACTAGCTTTCTTT. Its protein product is CASSGTGLAFF.

V gene TRBV19 combines with J gene TRBJ2-1; tentatively, D is TRBD2 (5 bases). The CDR3 is 15 amino acids. Trimming removed 3 bases at V and 9 bases at J, with 18 bases between. Germline V gives CDR1 LNHDA, CDR2 SQIVND (reference sequence). CDR3 DNA sequence: TGTGCCAGTAGTATGGATCTGCCCGCCCGGGGTGAGCAGTTCTTC. It encodes CASSMDLPARGEQFF.

The gene calls are TRBV12-3 or TRBV12-4 and TRBJ1-2; D might be TRBD1 (5 bases). The CDR3 spans 14 residues. Between the trimmed V and J ends, which lost 6 bases and 4 bases, there was a span of 15 bases. The CDR3 loop is CASSPYGGAYGYTF. In DNA form, the CDR3 reads TGTGCCAGCAGCCCGTACGGCGGGGCCTATGGCTACACCTTC.

At least ten counts were recorded for this clonotype. The gene calls are TRBV12-3 or TRBV12-4 and TRBJ2-1; 8 positions match TRBD1. V trimming: 5 bases; J trimming: 0 bases; junction bases outside the gene matches: 6. The CDR3 totals 16 residues. The CDR3 bases are TGTGCCAGCAGTGTTTACAGGGGGAGCTCCTACAATGAGCAGTTCTTC. This sequence encodes CASSVYRGSSYNEQFF.

V and J are TRBV12-3 or TRBV12-4 and TRBJ2-7, with D hard to call. Trimming shortened V by 3 bases and J by 6 bases, and 9 bases separated the two germline ends. The CDR3 is made up of 12 amino acids. CDR3 in amino acids: CASSFVRTEQYF. Here the CDR3 DNA reads TGTGCCAGCAGTTTCGTGAGGACCGAGCAGTACTTC.

This rearrangement joins TRBV6-5 to TRBJ2-3; 9 bases align to TRBD1. V trimming: 11 bases; J trimming: 14 bases; junction bases outside the gene matches: 8. The CDR3 extends over 10 amino acids. Germline CDR1 is MNHEY and CDR2 is SVGAGI. The CDR3 loop reads CACGDRERYF. As DNA, the CDR3 is TGTGCCTGCGGGGACAGGGAACGGTATTTT.

This clonotype appeared a few times. V and J are TRBV5-5 and TRBJ2-7; a weak D match, TRBD2 (6 bases). The germline V gene encodes CDR1 SGHKS and CDR2 YYEKEE (reference sequence). The CDR3 is 13 amino acids. The germline V and J ends were trimmed by 0 bases and 3 bases, with 7 bases remaining between them. CDR3 protein: CASSLDGGYEQYF. The CDR3 DNA is TGTGCCAGCAGCTTGGACGGGGGCTACGAGCAGTACTTC.

This clonotype rates as medium-sized. The rearrangement uses TRBV6-4 and TRBJ2-1; weak D call: TRBD2 (7 bases). The CDR3 loop spans 15 amino acids. Germline V lookup: CDR1 MRHNA, CDR2 SNTAGT. Trimming took off 0 bases at V and 7 bases at J, with 13 bases between the two ends. The CDR3 here is CASSDSAGAVNEQFF. The CDR3, as DNA: TGTGCCAGCAGTGACTCGGCGGGGGCGGTAAATGAGCAGTTCTTC.

This chain links TRBV12-3 or TRBV12-4 with TRBJ1-5; D is ambiguous. CDR3 length: 15 amino acids. Trimming stripped 3 bases from V and 0 bases from J, with 9 bases between. CDR3: CASSLGSHSNQPQHF. For the CDR3, the DNA is TGTGCCAGCAGTTTGGGCAGCCATAGCAATCAGCCCCAGCATTTT.

This clonotype has more than one count but fewer than ten. The chain employs TRBV20-1 and TRBJ1-2; tentatively, D is TRBD1 (5 bases). The CDR3 length is 12 residues. Trimming removed 7 bases at V and 4 bases at J, with 13 bases between. Per the germline V gene, CDR1 is DFQATT and CDR2 is SNEGSKA (reference sequence). The CDR3 DNA is TGCAGTGTCATTACGGGGGGCTATGGCTACACCTTC. Residues: CSVITGGYGYTF.

Only a few counts were recorded for this clonotype. CDR3 sequence (DNA): TGCGCCAGTCGGGACAGCCAAACAATAAATGAGCAGTTCTTC. Translated, it gives CASRDSQTINEQFF. The V and J genes are TRBV5-1 and TRBJ2-1; 7 bases align to TRBD1. CDR3 size: 14 residues. In germline, CDR1 is SGHRS, CDR2 YFSETQ. Trimming took 8 bases from V and 7 from J; bases not matched to a gene: 12.